Given below is one T cell receptor beta chain in context. Its antigen is as yet unknown. The sample belongs to a study of siplizumab effects on memory and regulatory T cells. Study findings and constraints: There was no confirmation of the suppressive function of proliferating Tregs from siplizumab cultures. Memory cells that were CD4+ and unstimulated gave rise to alloreactive sequences, which siplizumab significantly reduced.

The repertoire was sequenced with immunoSEQ multiplex PCR; TCRdb's copy has only in-frame clones and lacks some. The sample shows some 100,000 clones, under 95% of them seen only once. CDR3 size: 9 residues. Germline CDR1 reads SNHLY; CDR2 reads FYNNEI. Trimming left V 0 bases short and J 14 bases short, with 4 bases between. This receptor was taken from a human donor in good health. The chain is built from TRBV2 and TRBJ2-5; the D is unclear. Sequencing was done on a sample of CD8+ T cells sorted from blood. This CDR3 is CASSEAFYF. The CDR3 DNA reads TGTGCCAGCAGTGAAGCGTTCTACTTC.